A selection of T cell receptor beta chains follows, all from one sample in a study of control samples from healthy donors and cancer patients. The table came from immunoSEQ multiplex PCR; TCRdb's copy has only in-frame clones and leaves some out. The sample lists about 94,000 clones; 90% were seen once. Material: blood. The receptors were gathered from a woman between 18 and 29 years old in good health. Both conserved end residues are part of each CDR3. The D gene is left open where the match is weak. Clone size is stated in some rows and not others, as once, few, many or a class when expanded.

length,J,D,V,size,CDR3,DNA
15,TRBJ1-6,TRBD1,TRBV27,-,CASKTGIAYNSPLHF,TGTGCCAGCAAGACAGGGATCGCCTATAATTCACCCCTCCACTTT
14,TRBJ1-2,TRBD1,TRBV18,-,CASSQDRDRHGYTF,TGTGCCAGCTCACAGGACCGGGACAGGCATGGCTACACCTTC
17,TRBJ2-1,TRBD2,TRBV24-1,-,CATSDLGWGGSYNEQFF,TGTGCCACCAGTGATCTGGGGTGGGGGGGCTCCTACAATGAGCAGTTCTTC
15,TRBJ2-1,TRBD2,TRBV5-5,-,CASSLLAGPYNEQFF,TGTGCCAGCAGCCTTCTAGCGGGTCCTTACAATGAGCAGTTCTTC
18,TRBJ1-6,-,TRBV18,-,CASSPEVNLGDSKSPLHF,TGTGCCAGCTCACCAGAGGTAAATTTAGGGGACTCCAAATCACCCCTCCACTTT
18,TRBJ2-4,-,TRBV2,once,CASSDTLGPIILRNIQYF,TGTGCCAGCAGTGATACTTTAGGGCCAATAATACTTCGAAACATTCAGTACTTC
13,TRBJ2-7,TRBD1,TRBV12-3/TRBV12-4,-,CASRPTGGYEQYF,TGTGCCAGCAGACCGACAGGGGGGTACGAGCAGTACTTC
13,TRBJ1-1,-,TRBV12-3/TRBV12-4,once,CASSLAGNTEAFF,TGTGCCAGCAGTTTAGCAGGGAACACTGAAGCTTTCTTT
15,TRBJ1-4,-,TRBV2,-,CASSEGVETNEKLFF,TGTGCCAGCAGTGAAGGTGTAGAGACTAATGAAAAACTGTTTTTT
16,TRBJ2-3,TRBD2,TRBV5-1,-,CASSSTSGGLTDTQYF,TGCGCCAGCAGCTCGACTAGCGGGGGACTCACAGATACGCAGTATTTT
15,TRBJ2-1,-,TRBV11-1,-,CASSPGISSYNEQFF,TGTGCCAGCAGTCCTGGGATTTCCTCCTACAATGAGCAGTTCTTC
18,TRBJ2-2,TRBD2,TRBV19,-,CASSIPRPRGGGTGELFF,TGTGCCAGTAGTATCCCCCGCCCGCGGGGGGGAGGGACCGGGGAGCTGTTTTTT
14,TRBJ2-2,TRBD1,TRBV19,-,CASRLQGATGELFF,TGTGCCAGTCGGCTACAGGGGGCCACCGGGGAGCTGTTTTTT
15,TRBJ1-6,TRBD1,TRBV16,-,CASSKDRVGNGPLHF,TGTGCCAGCAGCAAGGACAGGGTCGGGAACGGGCCCCTCCACTTT
15,TRBJ1-5,TRBD1,TRBV4-1,-,CASSQEGGGNQPQHF,TGCGCCAGCAGCCAAGAAGGGGGCGGCAATCAGCCCCAGCATTTT
13,TRBJ1-1,-,TRBV2,few,CASGEGGDTEAFF,TGTGCCAGCGGCGAGGGGGGGGACACTGAAGCTTTCTTT
18,TRBJ1-3,TRBD1,TRBV6-1,-,CASSEYAVTGGTGNTIYF,TGTGCCAGCAGTGAATACGCGGTGACAGGGGGCACTGGAAACACCATATATTTT
13,TRBJ1-2,TRBD1,TRBV2,-,CASTLRDRDGYTF,TGTGCCAGCACTCTCCGGGACAGGGACGGCTACACCTTC
12,TRBJ1-6,-,TRBV5-4,once,CASSLWGRPLHF,TGTGCCAGCAGCTTGTGGGGGCGGCCCCTCCACTTT
12,TRBJ1-2,-,TRBV29-1,-,CSAAGNLGGYTF,TGCAGCGCCGCGGGCAACCTGGGCGGCTACACCTTC